The clone carrying this T cell receptor (beta chain) was counted between two and nine times. Its antigen is unknown. Germline V CDR1 and CDR2: MNHEY, SVGAGI. This CDR3 has 19 residues. V was pared by 5 bases and J by 10 bases, with 30 bases between. Using its own MiXCR run on the 5' RACE reads, TCRdb lists one record per CDR3 protein. This sample has hundreds of thousands of distinct CDR3 sequences, with roughly 14% found just once. This sample stems from a study of T-cell memory formation after mild COVID-19. About the study: Most TCR clusters belonged to a single donor. Whole-study results and caveats: Pre-infection memory showed some responding clones, and this suggested that cross-reactive memory joined. The study found balanced CD4/CD8 in clones contracting day 15 to 85 and a CD4+ lean in later expanders.

The chain links TRBV6-5 to TRBJ1-6, with D possibly being TRBD1 (5 bases). Input material: PBMCs or a T cell subset sorted from them (not recorded which). The sequence came from a man aged 18 to 29 who had mild COVID-19 (a few samples of this study predate the infection). Cell type and time point are not known. The CDR3 DNA is TGTGCCAGCAGTAACCGGGCGCAGGTACGGGGACGGAAGGGCTCACCCCTCCACTTT. Translating gives CASSNRAQVRGRKGSPLHF.